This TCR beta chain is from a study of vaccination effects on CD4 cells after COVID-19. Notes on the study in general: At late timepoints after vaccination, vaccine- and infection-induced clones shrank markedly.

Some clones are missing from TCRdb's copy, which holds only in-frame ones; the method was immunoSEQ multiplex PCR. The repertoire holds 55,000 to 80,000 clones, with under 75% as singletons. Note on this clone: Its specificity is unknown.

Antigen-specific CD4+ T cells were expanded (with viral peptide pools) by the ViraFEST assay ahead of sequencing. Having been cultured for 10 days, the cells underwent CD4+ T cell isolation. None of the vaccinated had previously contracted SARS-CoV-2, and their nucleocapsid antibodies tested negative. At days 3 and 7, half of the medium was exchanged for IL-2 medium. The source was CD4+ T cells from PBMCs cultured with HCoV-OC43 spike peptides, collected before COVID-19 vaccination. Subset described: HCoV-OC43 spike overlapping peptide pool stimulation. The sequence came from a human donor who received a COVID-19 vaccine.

This CDR3 reads CASSSGQEGQPQHF. The CDR3 DNA reads TGTGCCAGCAGCTCGGGACAGGAGGGTCAGCCCCAGCATTTT. The chain employs TRBV7-2 and TRBJ1-5; the match to TRBD1 covers 8 bases. The germline V gene has CDR1 SGHTA and CDR2 FQGNSA. J was trimmed by 6 bases and V by 4 bases; bases with no gene match: 5. CDR3 length: 14 amino acids.